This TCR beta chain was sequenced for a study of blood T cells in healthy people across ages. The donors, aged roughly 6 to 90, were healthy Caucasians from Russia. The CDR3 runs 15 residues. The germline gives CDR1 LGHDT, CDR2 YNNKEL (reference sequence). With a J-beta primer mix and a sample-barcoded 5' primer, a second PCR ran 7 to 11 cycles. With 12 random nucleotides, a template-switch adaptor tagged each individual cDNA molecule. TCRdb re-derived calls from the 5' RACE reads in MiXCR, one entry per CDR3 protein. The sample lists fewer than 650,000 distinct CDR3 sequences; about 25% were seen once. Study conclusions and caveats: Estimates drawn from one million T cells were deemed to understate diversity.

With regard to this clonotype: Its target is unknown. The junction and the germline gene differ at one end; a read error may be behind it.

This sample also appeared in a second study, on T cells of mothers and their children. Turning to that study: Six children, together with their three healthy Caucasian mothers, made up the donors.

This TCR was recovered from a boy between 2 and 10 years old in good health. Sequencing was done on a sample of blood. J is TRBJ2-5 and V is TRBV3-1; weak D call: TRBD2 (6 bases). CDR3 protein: CASSPSGGGQETQHF. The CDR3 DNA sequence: TGTGCCAGCAGCCCCTCCGGGGGAGGCCAAGAGACCCAGCACTTC.